What follows are 6 T cell receptor beta chains derived from one specimen sequenced in a study of OX40 agonist ivuxolimab in advanced cancers. TCRdb's table, derived via immunoSEQ multiplex PCR, lists solely in-frame clones and lacks some. The sample has roughly 60,000 clones; about 81% are singletons. Source: CD4+ or CD8+ T cells sorted from blood, taken in a trial of the OX40 agonist ivuxolimab. These receptors originate from an adult with an advanced solid tumor such as melanoma, head and neck, liver or kidney cancer.

The rearrangement links TRBV5-1 to TRBJ1-1; TRBD1 agrees at 11 bases. The CDR3 runs 17 residues. V lost 1 base and J lost 1; bases outside the gene matches: 6. Germline V lookup: CDR1 SGHRS, CDR2 YFSETQ. The CDR3 DNA sequence: TGCGCCAGCAGCTTGTCCGGGACAGGGGGTGAGAACACTGAAGCTTTCTTT. This codes for CASSLSGTGGENTEAFF. The full variable domain, with the rest looked up from reference TRBV5-1 and TRBJ1-1, is KAGVTQTPRYLIKTRGQQVTLSCSPISGHRSVSWYQQTPGQGLQFLFEYFSETQRNKGNFPGRFSGRQFSNSRSEMNVSTLELGDSALYLCASSLSGTGGENTEAFFGQGTRLTVV.

The CDR3 sequence: CASTLDETQYF. CDR3 coding DNA: TGTGCCAGCACATTGGACGAGACCCAGTACTTC. J is TRBJ2-5 and V is TRBV18; D ambiguous. The ends were cut back, 8 bases at V and 5 bases at J, with 9 bases in the middle. The CDR3 covers 11 residues. CDR1 is KGHSH, CDR2 LQKENI, per germline. The entire variable domain, with the rest obtained from reference TRBV18 and TRBJ2-5, is as follows: NAGVMQNPRHLVRRRGQEARLRCSPMKGHSHVYWYRQLPEEGLKFMVYLQKENIIDESGMPKERFSAEFPKEGPSILRIQQVVRGDSAAYFCASTLDETQYFGPGTRLLVL.

The genes are TRBV19 and TRBJ2-1; a weak D match, TRBD1 (6 bases). This CDR3 is built from 15 residues. Trimming pared 6 bases from V and 2 bases from J, leaving 14 bases between. From germline, CDR1 is LNHDA and CDR2 SQIVND (reference sequence). The CDR3 spells CASSFAGVPYNEQFF. Here the CDR3 DNA reads TGTGCCAGTAGCTTTGCAGGGGTACCCTACAATGAGCAGTTCTTC.

The chain employs TRBV19 and TRBJ1-3; D is unresolved. CDR1 and CDR2 (germline): LNHDA, SQIVND (reference sequence). The V and J ends lost 3 bases and 0 bases respectively, with 9 bases between them. The CDR3 extends over 15 amino acids. The CDR3 DNA sequence: TGTGCCAGTAGTATCCGGATCTCCTCTGGAAACACCATATATTTT. Translated, it gives CASSIRISSGNTIYF.

The gene calls are TRBV15 and TRBJ1-5; 9 bases are shared with TRBD1. With V trimmed by 1 base and J by 3 bases, 16 bases remained unmatched. Per the germline V gene, CDR1 is LNHNV and CDR2 is YYDKDF (reference sequence). The CDR3 contains 20 residues. CDR3 sequence: CATSRGNLLRTGEANQPQHF. CDR3 sequence (DNA): TGTGCCACCAGCAGAGGGAACCTGTTGAGGACAGGGGAGGCCAATCAGCCCCAGCATTTT. Combining the CDR3 with reference TRBV15 and TRBJ1-5 gives the whole variable domain DAMVIQNPRYQVTQFGKPVTLSCSQTLNHNVMYWYQQKSSQAPKLLFHYYDKDFNNEADTPDNFQSRRPNTSFCFLDIRSPGLGDTAMYLCATSRGNLLRTGEANQPQHFGDGTRLSIL.

The chain links TRBV10-2 to TRBJ2-7; 7 bases align to TRBD2. The CDR3 is 13 amino acids. With 3 bases clipped from V and 7 bases from J, the junction kept 6 bases outside the gene matches. The V gene's germline CDR1 is WSHSY and CDR2 SAAADI. Here the CDR3 DNA reads TGCGCCAGCAGTGATCGCCAGGGAGGGGAGCAGTACTTC. It yields the protein CASSDRQGGEQYF.